Detailed here is one TCR beta chain. Its antigen remains unidentified. It has no much larger one-base neighbor in the sample; base qualities were not kept. Other DNA sequences in the same sample also yield this CDR3. This entry belongs to a study of blood T cell repertoires in COVID-19 (TCRdb year 2020). Broadly, across the study: Samples covering the acute and convalescent phases of COVID-19 were provided by collaborators in the United States, Italy and Spain. The prospective study material was composed of cDNA or gDNA derived from T cells, B-cell-depleted T cells, or PBMCs. The dataset comprised deeply sampled blood TCRbeta repertoires from subjects exposed to, actively infected with, or recovered from COVID-19. The repertoires were made available in a free public database intended to serve as a resource for research on the immune response to SARS-CoV-2. The samples were drawn from two sources: the first 160 participants of the ongoing ImmuneRACE study, and 1,254 subjects contributed by 6 global collaborators. Sample metadata almost always included a de-identified subject ID, COVID-19 status, age in years and sex. Where available, HLA class I and class II types were taken from metadata supplied by the sample provider and were not determined by assay-based typing.

Trimming accounts for 5 bases at V and 1 base at J, while the number of junction bases matched to no gene is 2. The germline V gene encodes CDR1 MNHEY and CDR2 SVGAGI. The CDR3 spans 14 residues, from the cysteine through the phenylalanine. Only the CDR3 portion is preserved as DNA: 42 bases, with reading frame beginning at the first base. Points the paper makes about the study in general: The quantity of clinical and demographic metadata differed by source and by participant and was supplied without curation.

The immunoSEQ Assay, a bias-controlled multiplex PCR, was used to amplify TCRbeta CDR3 regions from genomic DNA. From the authors' description of their analysis: Nucleated cell counts per sample were estimated from amplification of reference gene primers within the assay. Sequence reads were collapsed and filtered to measure the absolute abundance of every unique TCRbeta CDR3 rearrangement. For each sample, productive Simpson clonality was calculated by taking the square root of Simpson's diversity index across productive rearrangements. The clones in this table, taken by TCRdb from immuneACCESS, are in-frame only. Not every clone is retained; where verified, under half of the shortfall comes from an unresolved V gene, and the cause of the rest is unknown. D and trimming were read from the DNA, whereas the V and J calls and clone size are those reported in that table. The sample table holds 490,000 or so clones, of which 85% to 90% were seen once. The top ten hold roughly 1.9% of the sample.

In the prospective study, participants were roughly 18 to 89 years old, resided in about two dozen geographic areas of the United States, and were enrolled through a virtual design. Cohort assignment in the prospective study relied on participant-reported clinical history from a screening survey and a study questionnaire. ImmuneRACE Cohort 3 recovered participants were defined by two consecutive negative NP/OP PCR tests, healthcare professional clearance, or symptom resolution. In the prospective study, whole blood, serum and a nasopharyngeal or oropharyngeal swab were collected from each participant by mobile phlebotomists. Prospective study participants could optionally give additional blood draws and questionnaires over a roughly two-month period. Before DNA extraction, blood samples from the prospective study were shipped at room temperature or frozen.

The V and J segments used are TRBV6-5 and TRBJ2-7; 10 junctional bases match TRBD1. This TCR came from a woman aged 40-49 years who had recovered from COVID-19. The sample taken for sequencing was PBMCs or T cells enriched from blood (not recorded which). The CDR3 is CASSRTGGSYEQYF. DNA sequence: TGTGCCAGCAGTCGGACAGGGGGTTCCTACGAGCAGTACTTC.